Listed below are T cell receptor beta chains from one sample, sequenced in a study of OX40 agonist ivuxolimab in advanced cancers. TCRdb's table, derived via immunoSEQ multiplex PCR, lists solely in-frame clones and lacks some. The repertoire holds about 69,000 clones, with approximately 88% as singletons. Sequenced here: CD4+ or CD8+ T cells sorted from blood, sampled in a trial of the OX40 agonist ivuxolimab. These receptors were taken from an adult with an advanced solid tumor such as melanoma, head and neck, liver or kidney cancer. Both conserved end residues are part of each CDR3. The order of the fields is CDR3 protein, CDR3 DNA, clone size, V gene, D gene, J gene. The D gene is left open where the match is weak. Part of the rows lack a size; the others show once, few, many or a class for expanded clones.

CDR3aa: CASSYSLDTEAFF
CDR3nt: TGTGCCAGCAGTTACTCGTTAGACACTGAAGCTTTCTTT
abundance: -
v_gene: TRBV6-6
d_gene: -
j_gene: TRBJ1-1

CDR3aa: CASSPSRDSYEQYF
CDR3nt: TGTGCCAGCTCACCAAGCAGGGACTCCTACGAGCAGTACTTC
abundance: -
v_gene: TRBV18
d_gene: -
j_gene: TRBJ2-7

CDR3aa: CASSIDPRFGELFF
CDR3nt: TGTGCCAGTAGTATAGATCCAAGATTCGGGGAGCTGTTTTTT
abundance: -
v_gene: TRBV19
d_gene: -
j_gene: TRBJ2-2

CDR3aa: CASSPEFAGLAGGTYTDTQYF
CDR3nt: TGTGCCAGCTCACCAGAGTTCGCGGGACTAGCGGGGGGGACCTACACAGATACGCAGTATTTT
abundance: once
v_gene: TRBV18
d_gene: TRBD2
j_gene: TRBJ2-3

CDR3aa: CASSLSGSLSEQFF
CDR3nt: TGTGCCAGCAGCCTAAGCGGGAGTTTAAGTGAGCAGTTCTTC
abundance: -
v_gene: TRBV4-2
d_gene: TRBD2
j_gene: TRBJ2-1

CDR3aa: CASTLGDAYEQYF
CDR3nt: TGTGCCAGCACTTTAGGGGATGCCTACGAGCAGTACTTC
abundance: few
v_gene: TRBV2
d_gene: -
j_gene: TRBJ2-7

CDR3aa: CASRTRTGGNTGELFF
CDR3nt: TGTGCCAGCCGGACACGGACAGGGGGCAATACCGGGGAGCTGTTTTTT
abundance: -
v_gene: TRBV28
d_gene: TRBD1
j_gene: TRBJ2-2

CDR3aa: CASSGTSGRRIYEQYF
CDR3nt: TGTGCCAGCAGCGGGACTAGCGGGAGGAGAATCTACGAGCAGTACTTC
abundance: -
v_gene: TRBV7-9
d_gene: TRBD2
j_gene: TRBJ2-7

CDR3aa: CASSIYRLAGDGHEQFF
CDR3nt: TGTGCCAGCAGTATATACAGGCTAGCGGGAGATGGGCATGAGCAGTTCTTC
abundance: -
v_gene: TRBV11-1
d_gene: TRBD2
j_gene: TRBJ2-1

CDR3aa: CASSLFDLAVGGNEQFF
CDR3nt: TGCGCCAGCAGCTTGTTTGACTTAGCGGTAGGAGGCAATGAGCAGTTCTTC
abundance: -
v_gene: TRBV5-1
d_gene: -
j_gene: TRBJ2-1

CDR3aa: CASSFIDWAGELFF
CDR3nt: TGTGCCAGCAGTTTTATCGATTGGGCCGGGGAGCTGTTTTTT
abundance: few
v_gene: TRBV28
d_gene: -
j_gene: TRBJ2-2

CDR3aa: CASSLREGDTQYF
CDR3nt: TGTGCCAGCAGCCTCAGGGAGGGCGATACGCAGTATTTT
abundance: -
v_gene: TRBV7-3
d_gene: TRBD2
j_gene: TRBJ2-3

CDR3aa: CASSPRQGGLLTEAFF
CDR3nt: TGCGCCAGCAGCCCTAGACAGGGGGGATTGCTAACTGAAGCTTTCTTT
abundance: -
v_gene: TRBV5-1
d_gene: TRBD1
j_gene: TRBJ1-1

CDR3aa: CASSPGAESTEAFF
CDR3nt: TGTGCCAGCTCACCTGGTGCAGAGTCCACTGAAGCTTTCTTT
abundance: -
v_gene: TRBV18
d_gene: -
j_gene: TRBJ1-1

CDR3aa: CASSAVVRVGTEAFF
CDR3nt: TGCGCCAGCAGCGCGGTTGTAAGAGTAGGAACTGAAGCTTTCTTT
abundance: -
v_gene: TRBV5-1
d_gene: -
j_gene: TRBJ1-1

CDR3aa: CASSPPGGRGHTGELFF
CDR3nt: TGTGCCAGCTCACCACCCGGGGGGCGCGGGCACACCGGGGAGCTGTTTTTT
abundance: -
v_gene: TRBV18
d_gene: -
j_gene: TRBJ2-2

CDR3aa: CASSQTGTGGGTLHF
CDR3nt: TGTGCCAGCAGCCAGACCGGGACAGGGGGCGGGACCCTCCACTTT
abundance: -
v_gene: TRBV7-9
d_gene: TRBD1
j_gene: TRBJ1-6

CDR3aa: CASSKVAAGGHEQYF
CDR3nt: TGTGCCAGCAGCAAAGTTGCAGCGGGAGGGCACGAGCAGTACTTC
abundance: many
v_gene: TRBV21-1
d_gene: -
j_gene: TRBJ2-7

CDR3aa: CASSLHTGELFF
CDR3nt: TGTGCCAGCAGCTTACACACCGGGGAGCTGTTTTTT
abundance: -
v_gene: TRBV9
d_gene: -
j_gene: TRBJ2-2

CDR3aa: CAISEFPPGLASEQYF
CDR3nt: TGTGCCATCAGTGAGTTTCCCCCGGGACTAGCCTCCGAGCAGTACTTC
abundance: few
v_gene: TRBV10-3
d_gene: TRBD2
j_gene: TRBJ2-7

CDR3aa: CAISESLGREGGYTF
CDR3nt: TGTGCCATCAGTGAGTCCCTCGGCCGTGAGGGTGGCTACACCTTC
abundance: few
v_gene: TRBV10-3
d_gene: -
j_gene: TRBJ1-2

CDR3aa: CASSTTLESGRFF
CDR3nt: TGTGCCAGCAGCACGACCCTCGAGTCGGGAAGGTTCTTC
abundance: -
v_gene: TRBV9
d_gene: -
j_gene: TRBJ2-1

CDR3aa: CASSPRGYTEAFF
CDR3nt: TGTGCCAGCAGCCCCCGAGGCTACACTGAAGCTTTCTTT
abundance: -
v_gene: TRBV11-2
d_gene: -
j_gene: TRBJ1-1